A selection of T cell receptor beta chains follows, all from one sample in a study of cytomegalovirus exposure and HLA in healthy donors. This table comes from immunoSEQ multiplex PCR, and its TCRdb copy is limited to in-frame clones, with some not included. The sample consists of around 170,000 clones, roughly 77% of them appearing once. The specimen sequenced was PBMCs. The receptor set was obtained from a woman aged 25 to 45 in good health and CMV-seronegative. Both conserved end residues are part of each CDR3. Each record gives: CDR3 protein, CDR3 length, V gene, J gene.

CATSRANQPQHF,12,TRBV15,TRBJ1-5
CASGLVGGGYEQYF,14,TRBV12-5,TRBJ2-7
CASSVASGGNYNEQFF,16,TRBV9,TRBJ2-1
CASSVVTSGTTGELFF,16,TRBV9,TRBJ2-2
CSVREVGPNSPLHF,14,TRBV29-1,TRBJ1-6
CASSRESPLHF,11,TRBV6-6,TRBJ1-6
CASSYSPSHTTHIQYF,16,TRBV6-8,TRBJ2-4
CASMEFANYGYTF,13,TRBV19,TRBJ1-2
CASSWGHSWGEQYF,14,TRBV5-6,TRBJ2-7
CASSLGPGTDTQYF,14,TRBV7-9,TRBJ2-3
CAWSLTPLNEKLFF,14,TRBV30,TRBJ1-4